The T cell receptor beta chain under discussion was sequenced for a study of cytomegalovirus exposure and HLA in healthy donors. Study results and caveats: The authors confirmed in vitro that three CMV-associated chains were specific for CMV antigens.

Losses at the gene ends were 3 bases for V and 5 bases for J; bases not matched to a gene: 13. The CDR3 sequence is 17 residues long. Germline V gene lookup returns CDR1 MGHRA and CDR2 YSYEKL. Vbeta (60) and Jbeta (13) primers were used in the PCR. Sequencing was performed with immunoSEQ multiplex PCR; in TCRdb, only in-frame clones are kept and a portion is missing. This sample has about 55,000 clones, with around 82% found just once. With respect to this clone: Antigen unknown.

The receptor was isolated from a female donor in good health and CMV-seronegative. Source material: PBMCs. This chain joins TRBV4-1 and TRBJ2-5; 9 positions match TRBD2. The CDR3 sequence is CASSHTTRAGGRETQYF. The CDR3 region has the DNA TGCGCCAGCAGCCATACGACTAGAGCGGGGGGTCGGGAGACCCAGTACTTC.